The 18 T cell receptor beta chains reported below all come from one sample, sequenced in a study of T cell responses to AZD1222 COVID-19 vaccine. Libraries were prepared by immunoSEQ multiplex PCR; TCRdb keeps only in-frame clonotypes and omits some of them. The sample includes roughly 72,000 clones, roughly 85% seen only once; the top ten take roughly 22%. Sequenced here: peripheral blood, sampled on day 0 of AZD1222 vaccination. These TCRs come from an adult in good health.

The chain combines TRBV25-1 with TRBJ2-7, with unresolved D. CDR1 MGHDK and CDR2 SYGVNS come from the germline V gene. The CDR3 has 10 residues. V lost 2 bases to trimming and J lost 6 bases, with 2 bases between them. In DNA form, the CDR3 reads TGTGCCAGCAGTGAAATCGAGCAGTACTTC. It is translated as CASSEIEQYF.

This chain joins TRBV28 and TRBJ1-2, with D hard to call. Germline V gene data show CDR1 as MDHEN and CDR2 as SYDVKM. This CDR3 region has 13 residues. With 2 bases removed from V and 0 bases from J, the gap between germline ends came to 4 bases. In DNA, the CDR3 is TGTGCCAGCAGTTTACAGCCTAACTATGGCTACACCTTC. This translates into CASSLQPNYGYTF.

The genes are TRBV19 and TRBJ1-4, with D unresolved. This CDR3 comprises 13 residues. Trimming took 2 bases from V and 8 from J, leaving 9 bases between them. Per germline, CDR1 LNHDA and CDR2 SQIVND (reference sequence). CDR3 bases: TGTGCCAGTAGTATAAGGGTTCTCGAAAAACTGTTTTTT. Translation: CASSIRVLEKLFF.

This chain connects TRBV29-1 to TRBJ1-2; the D gene is possibly TRBD1 (6 bases). The CDR3 extends over 14 amino acids. Trimming pared 1 base from V and 5 bases from J, leaving 14 bases between. Germline-derived CDR1 and CDR2 are SQVTM and ANQGSEA. CDR3 sequence: CSVEATGLGYGYTF. The DNA for the CDR3 is TGCAGCGTTGAAGCGACAGGCCTGGGGTATGGCTACACCTTC. Full variable domain (rest looked up from reference TRBV29-1 and TRBJ1-2): SAVISQKPSRDICQRGTSLTIQCQVDSQVTMMFWYRQQPGQSLTLIATANQGSEATYESGFVIDKFPISRPNLTFSTLTVSNMSPEDSSIYLCSVEATGLGYGYTFGSGTRLTVV.

V is TRBV7-8 and J is TRBJ1-3; D gene ambiguous. Trimming stripped 3 bases from V and 0 bases from J, with 6 bases between. Germline CDR1 is SGHVS and CDR2 is FQNEAQ. CDR3 length: 14 amino acids. The CDR3 DNA reads TGTGCCAGCAGCTTCAAGGACTCTGGAAACACCATATATTTT. Translation gives CASSFKDSGNTIYF.

The chain links TRBV6-5 to TRBJ1-1; D gene unclear. The CDR3 has 13 amino acids. Per the germline V gene, CDR1 is MNHEY and CDR2 is SVGAGI. With 6 bases removed from V and 0 bases from J, the gap between germline ends came to 8 bases. The CDR3, as DNA: TGTGCCAGCAGAATTTCTATGAACACTGAAGCTTTCTTT. Protein sequence: CASRISMNTEAFF.

This sequence joins TRBV2 and TRBJ2-1; D may be TRBD2 (5 bases). This CDR3 has 15 amino acids. V gave up 6 bases and J gave up 5 bases, with 17 bases separating them. Looked up from germline, CDR1 is SNHLY and CDR2 is FYNNEI. The CDR3 region has the DNA TGTGCCAGCAGCGTTCTGCGACTACTAAACAATGAGCAGTTCTTC. This translates into CASSVLRLLNNEQFF.

This chain uses TRBV5-1 with TRBJ1-3; D possibly corresponds to TRBD1 (5 bases). Germline V gene data show CDR1 as SGHRS and CDR2 as YFSETQ. Trimming cost V 7 bases and J 0 bases, with 8 bases left between them. The length of the CDR3 is 13 residues. The CDR3 region is CASGASSGNTIYF. DNA for the CDR3: TGCGCCAGCGGGGCCAGCTCTGGAAACACCATATATTTT.

The rearrangement links TRBV11-2 to TRBJ1-2; D may be TRBD1 (6 bases). Deletions cut 1 base from V and 6 bases from J, with 9 bases between. The length of the CDR3 is 13 residues. Germline CDR1 and CDR2: SGHAT and FQNNGV. The CDR3 DNA reads TGTGCCAGCAGCTTAGCTGGGGGCAATGGCTACACCTTC. Translating it yields CASSLAGGNGYTF.

The chain couples TRBV5-6 to TRBJ1-2, with D possibly TRBD1 on 6 matching bases. The germline V gene has CDR1 SGHDT and CDR2 YYEEEE. CDR3 size: 15 residues. V shed 4 bases and J shed 7 bases, with 20 bases lying between them. CDR3 sequence (DNA): TGTGCCAGCAGCAATACAGGGATCTCAGCGTTTGGCTACACCTTC. It encodes CASSNTGISAFGYTF.

The chain links TRBV5-1 to TRBJ2-2; a weak D match, TRBD2 (5 bases). The ends were cut back, 3 bases at V and 7 bases at J, with 10 bases in the middle. Germline-derived CDR1 and CDR2 are SGHRS and YFSETQ. The CDR3 consists of 13 residues. This CDR3 reads CASSSGVGGELFF. In DNA, the CDR3 is TGCGCCAGCAGCTCCGGGGTGGGCGGGGAGCTGTTTTTT. Full variable domain (outside the CDR3, taken from reference TRBV5-1 and TRBJ2-2): KAGVTQTPRYLIKTRGQQVTLSCSPISGHRSVSWYQQTPGQGLQFLFEYFSETQRNKGNFPGRFSGRQFSNSRSEMNVSTLELGDSALYLCASSSGVGGELFFGEGSRLTVL.

The chain employs TRBV19 and TRBJ2-3, with D uncertain. The V and J ends lost 5 bases and 1 base respectively, with 19 bases between them. Germline CDR1 LNHDA, CDR2 SQIVND (reference sequence). The CDR3 has 17 residues. CDR3 sequence (DNA): TGTGCCAGTAGTCCCAGGATCCTAGTATCGGGCACAGATACGCAGTATTTT. It codes for CASSPRILVSGTDTQYF.

The chain carries TRBV18 and TRBJ1-4; possibly TRBD1 for D (6 bases). V lost 1 base to trimming and J lost 0 bases, with 12 bases between them. Germline CDR1 reads KGHSH; CDR2 reads LQKENI. This CDR3 spans 17 amino acids. The CDR3 sequence is CASSPQISGATNEKLFF. The CDR3 DNA reads TGTGCCAGCTCACCACAAATTTCAGGGGCAACTAATGAAAAACTGTTTTTT. Looking up the rest from reference TRBV18 and TRBJ1-4 gives the full variable domain: NAGVMQNPRHLVRRRGQEARLRCSPMKGHSHVYWYRQLPEEGLKFMVYLQKENIIDESGMPKERFSAEFPKEGPSILRIQQVVRGDSAAYFCASSPQISGATNEKLFFGSGTQLSVL.

The gene calls are TRBV5-4 and TRBJ2-3, with a weak D call TRBD2 (5 bases). This CDR3 region has 11 residues. The germline V gene has CDR1 SGHNT and CDR2 YYREEE (reference sequence). Between the trimmed V and J ends, which lost 2 bases and 10 bases, there was a span of 8 bases. The CDR3 sequence is CASSFQEAQYF. In DNA, the CDR3 is TGTGCCAGCAGCTTTCAGGAGGCGCAGTATTTT.

The V and J genes are TRBV19 and TRBJ1-4; D possibly corresponds to TRBD1 (5 bases). V dropped 3 bases and J dropped 0 bases, with 5 bases sitting between them. Germline V lookup: CDR1 LNHDA, CDR2 SQIVND (reference sequence). This CDR3 is 14 amino acids long. The CDR3 here is CASSMGATNEKLFF. The CDR3 DNA sequence: TGTGCCAGTAGTATGGGGGCAACTAATGAAAAACTGTTTTTT.

The chain has TRBV9 and TRBJ1-1, with D tentatively TRBD1 (6 bases). V was trimmed by 2 bases and J by 4 bases, leaving 15 bases between them. This CDR3 comprises 15 residues. Germline V lookup: CDR1 SGDLS, CDR2 YYNGEE. The CDR3 here is CASSVLEGGPTEAFF. CDR3 in DNA: TGTGCCAGCAGCGTTTTAGAGGGGGGCCCCACTGAAGCTTTCTTT.

The chain carries TRBV10-1 and TRBJ2-1; 8 nucleotides align to TRBD1. The CDR3 is 15 amino acids. The junction had 10 bases not matched to a gene; V was cut back by 3 bases and J by 9 bases. Germline V gives CDR1 WNHNN, CDR2 SYGVQD (reference sequence). CDR3 amino acids: CASSDWRDRSSEQFF. The CDR3 nucleotides read TGCGCCAGCAGTGACTGGCGGGACAGGAGCTCTGAGCAGTTCTTC.

The chain links TRBV3-1 (or the pseudogene TRBV3-2) to TRBJ2-7; no firm D call. V was pared by 0 bases and J by 3 bases, with 9 bases between. In germline, CDR1 is LGHDT, CDR2 YNNKEL (reference sequence). CDR3 length: 14 residues. CDR3 amino acids: CASSQEGLGYEQYF. The CDR3 nucleotides are TGTGCCAGCAGCCAAGAAGGGCTAGGCTACGAGCAGTACTTC.